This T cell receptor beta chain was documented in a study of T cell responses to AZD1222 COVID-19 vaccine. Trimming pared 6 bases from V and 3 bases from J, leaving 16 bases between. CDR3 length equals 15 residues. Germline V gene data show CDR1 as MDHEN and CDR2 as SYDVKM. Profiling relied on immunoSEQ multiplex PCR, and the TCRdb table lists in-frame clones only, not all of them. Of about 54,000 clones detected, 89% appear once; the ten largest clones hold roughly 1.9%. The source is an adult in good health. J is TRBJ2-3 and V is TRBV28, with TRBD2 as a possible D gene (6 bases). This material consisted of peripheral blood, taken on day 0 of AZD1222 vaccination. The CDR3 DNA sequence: TGTGCCAGCAGCCTCGGGCGGGAAGGTACAGATACGCAGTATTTT. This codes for CASSLGREGTDTQYF.